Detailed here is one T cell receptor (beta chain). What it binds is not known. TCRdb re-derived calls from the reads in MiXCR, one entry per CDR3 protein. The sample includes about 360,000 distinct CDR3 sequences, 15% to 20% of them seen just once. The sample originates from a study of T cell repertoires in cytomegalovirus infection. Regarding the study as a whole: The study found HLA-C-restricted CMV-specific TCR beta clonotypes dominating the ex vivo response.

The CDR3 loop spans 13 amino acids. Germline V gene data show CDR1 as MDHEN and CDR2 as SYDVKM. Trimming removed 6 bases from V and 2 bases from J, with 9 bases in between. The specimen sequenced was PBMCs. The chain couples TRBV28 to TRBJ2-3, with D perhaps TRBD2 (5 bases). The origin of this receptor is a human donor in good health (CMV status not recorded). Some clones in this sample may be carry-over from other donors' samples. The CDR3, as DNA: TGTGCCAGCAGCGAGGGATACACAGATACGCAGTATTTT. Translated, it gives CASSEGYTDTQYF.